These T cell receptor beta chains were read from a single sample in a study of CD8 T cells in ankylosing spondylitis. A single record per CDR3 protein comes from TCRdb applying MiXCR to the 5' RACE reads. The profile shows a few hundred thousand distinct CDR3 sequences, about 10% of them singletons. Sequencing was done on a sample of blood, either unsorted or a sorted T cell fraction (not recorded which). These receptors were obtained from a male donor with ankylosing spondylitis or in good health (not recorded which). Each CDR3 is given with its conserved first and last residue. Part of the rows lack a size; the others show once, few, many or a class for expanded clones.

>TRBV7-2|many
CASSSWGQRETQYF
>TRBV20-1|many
CSARKVGTFGMTAFF
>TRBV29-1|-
CSVGDGYYEQYF
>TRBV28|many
CASSLAGGPYEQYF
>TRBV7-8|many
CASSFDRATNEKLFF
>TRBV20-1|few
CSARTSGGAAGELFF
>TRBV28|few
CASSLRRRVGVGYTF
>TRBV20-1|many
CSAIKAQGAIPGELFF
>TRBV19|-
CASGGQQPNYGYTF
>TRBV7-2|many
CASSLGYGSNEKLFF
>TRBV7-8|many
CASSLDLRSEAFF
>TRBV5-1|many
CASSLGQGSEIYEQYF
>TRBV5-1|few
CASSLSEVAYEQYF
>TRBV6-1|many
CASRKTGEWTEAFF
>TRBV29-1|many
CSVDGTGHTDTQYF
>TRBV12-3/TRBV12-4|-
CASSSLTGDYGYTF
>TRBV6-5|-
CASSYSGNYGDTF
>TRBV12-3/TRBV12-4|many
CASSLGQTNTEAFF
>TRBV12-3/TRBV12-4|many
CASSLEGTRPDGYTF
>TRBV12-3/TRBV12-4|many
CASGRTGRDTEAFF
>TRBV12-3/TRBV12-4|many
CASSRVDRNNEKLFF